One and the same sample provided the 30 T cell receptor beta chains below, sequenced in a study of regulatory and conventional T cells in RAG deficiency. The sorted conventional CD4+ T cells were CD25-low and CD127-high, with genomic DNA sequenced. Profiled with immunoSEQ multiplex PCR; TCRdb holds only in-frame clones, not every one. The sample carries 25,000 to 35,000 clones, more than 90% recorded once. This sample was also put to use in a study of regulatory T cells. That source reports: Primers: 52 TRBV forward and 13 TRBJ reverse.

The sequencing input was CD25- CD4+ T cells sorted from blood. Every receptor here comes from a human donor in good health.

This clone occurred once. The rearrangement joins TRBV6-5 to TRBJ1-2; no clear D gene. There are 12 residues in the CDR3. Germline CDR1 MNHEY, CDR2 SVGAGI. V shed 6 bases and J shed 7 bases, with 12 bases lying between them. This CDR3 reads CASSPGFRGYTF. The CDR3, as DNA: TGTGCCAGCAGCCCAGGATTCCGTGGCTACACCTTC.

This clone was detected only once. The chain employs TRBV9 and TRBJ1-2, with 7 bases matching TRBD1. There are 13 residues in the CDR3. Trimming cost V 3 bases and J 6 bases; bases outside gene matches: 5. Germline V CDR1 and CDR2: SGDLS, YYNGEE. The CDR3 loop reads CASSETGRDGYTF. CDR3 nucleotide sequence: TGTGCCAGCAGCGAGACAGGGAGAGATGGCTACACCTTC. Looking up the rest from reference TRBV9 and TRBJ1-2 gives the full variable domain: DSGVTQTPKHLITATGQRVTLRCSPRSGDLSVYWYQQSLDQGLQFLIQYYNGEERAKGNILERFSAQQFPDLHSELNLSSLELGDSALYFCASSETGRDGYTFGSGTRLTVV.

This clone has a single count. The chain couples TRBV30 to TRBJ1-2, with D hard to call. V lost 2 bases, J lost 5 bases, and 9 bases lay in between. Germline lookup yields CDR1 GTSNPN and CDR2 SVGIG (reference sequence). This CDR3 comprises 12 residues. The CDR3 reads CAWSRTGYGYTF. In DNA, the CDR3 is TGTGCCTGGAGTAGGACGGGATATGGCTACACCTTC.

The chain combines TRBV9 with TRBJ1-4, with TRBD1 as a possible D gene (5 bases). CDR1 and CDR2 (germline): SGDLS, YYNGEE. This CDR3 has 13 residues. Trimming removed 2 bases from V and 7 bases from J, with 9 bases in between. The CDR3 spells CASSVGGGEKLFF. The CDR3, as DNA: TGTGCCAGCAGCGTGGGGGGTGGTGAAAAACTGTTTTTT.

This clone was seen just once. The chain employs TRBV11-2 and TRBJ1-2; possible D gene TRBD1, 6 bases. CDR1 and CDR2 from the germline V gene are SGHAT and FQNNGV. Trimming took 5 bases from V and 9 from J, leaving 25 bases between them. CDR3 length equals 16 residues. The CDR3 region has the DNA TGTGCCAGCAGCCACCCCGGGGCACAGGGTTTTACGAGCTACACCTTC. Its translation is CASSHPGAQGFTSYTF.

The J gene is TRBJ2-1, the V gene TRBV6-4; TRBD2 is a possible D gene (6 bases). V was clipped by 4 bases and J by 9 bases, with 19 bases between them. CDR3 size: 15 residues. From germline, CDR1 is MRHNA and CDR2 SNTAGT. The CDR3 DNA reads as TGTGCCAGCAGTGCGGGGGACCCCCCCACCTTTGAGCAGTTCTTC. It specifies CASSAGDPPTFEQFF.

This rearrangement joins TRBV9 to TRBJ1-4; unclear D gene. V was clipped by 0 bases and J by 0 bases, with 12 bases between them. This CDR3 spans 17 amino acids. CDR1 and CDR2 from the germline V gene are SGDLS and YYNGEE. CDR3 residues: CASSVVPGLSTNEKLFF. The CDR3 DNA reads TGTGCCAGCAGCGTAGTACCCGGACTTTCAACTAATGAAAAACTGTTTTTT.

The chain employs TRBV7-9 and TRBJ2-4; 8 bases are shared with TRBD1. In germline, CDR1 is SEHNR, CDR2 FQNEAQ (reference sequence). V was clipped by 5 bases and J by 16 bases; unmatched bases: 16. This CDR3 contains 14 residues. CDR3 in DNA: TGTGCCAGCAGCCCTGGGACAGGACCAAACCCTAGTTACTTC. Translation gives CASSPGTGPNPSYF.

Here the CDR3 DNA reads TGTGCCAGCAGCGGTAAACAGAGATTTGGGGAAAAACTGTTTTTT. Translating gives CASSGKQRFGEKLFF. The chain is built from TRBV5-6 and TRBJ1-4; D gene ambiguous. Trimming removed 4 bases from V and 8 bases from J, with 18 bases in between. The CDR3 is made up of 15 amino acids. From germline, CDR1 is SGHDT and CDR2 YYEEEE.

The chain couples TRBV15 to TRBJ2-3; 7 nucleotides match TRBD2. Trimming removed 0 bases from V and 0 bases from J; junction bases left unmatched: 3. The germline CDR1 and CDR2 sequences are LNHNV and YYDKDF (reference sequence). The CDR3 sequence is 16 residues long. The chain's CDR3 is CATSREELASTDTQYF. DNA for the CDR3: TGTGCCACCAGCAGAGAGGAACTAGCGAGCACAGATACGCAGTATTTT.

The chain carries TRBV30 and TRBJ1-1, with 9 bases lining up with TRBD1. V was clipped by 3 bases and J by 8 bases; unmatched bases: 7. The CDR3 contains 13 residues. Germline assignment: CDR1 GTSNPN and CDR2 SVGIG (reference sequence). CDR3 residues: CAWRTGGLGEAFF. In nucleotides, the CDR3 is TGTGCCTGGAGGACAGGGGGTTTAGGGGAAGCTTTCTTT. Complete variable domain (other parts from reference TRBV30 and TRBJ1-1): SQTIHQWPATLVQPVGSPLSLECTVEGTSNPNLYWYRQAAGRGLQLLFYSVGIGQISSEVPQNLSASRPQDRQFILSSKKLLLSDSGFYLCAWRTGGLGEAFFGQGTRLTVV.

The CDR3 loop is CASSIGEVRYGYTF. In DNA, the CDR3 is TGTGCCAGTAGTATAGGCGAGGTACGGTATGGCTACACCTTC. The chain has TRBV19 and TRBJ1-2; D is unclear. The CDR3 consists of 14 residues. The germline CDR1 and CDR2 sequences are LNHDA and SQIVND (reference sequence). Deletions cut 1 base from V and 5 bases from J, with 11 bases between.

The chain recombines TRBV5-1 with TRBJ2-3, with D unclear. Germline lookup yields CDR1 SGHRS and CDR2 YFSETQ. Trimming shortened V by 1 base and J by 0 bases, and 9 bases separated the two germline ends. The CDR3 runs 15 residues. The CDR3 DNA reads as TGCGCCAGCAGCTTGAAGCGCCCAAGCACAGATACGCAGTATTTT. Translation gives CASSLKRPSTDTQYF.

The count of this clone is one. V is TRBV5-8 and J is TRBJ2-1; 7 nucleotides agree with TRBD1. J lost 3 bases, V lost 3 bases, and 6 bases had no gene match. Germline assignment: CDR1 SGHTS and CDR2 YDEGEE. This CDR3 has 15 amino acids. The CDR3 DNA sequence: TGTGCCAGCAGCTACAGGGGTAATAGCTACAATGAGCAGTTCTTC. Translated, it gives CASSYRGNSYNEQFF.

The rearrangement joins TRBV18 to TRBJ2-2; TRBD2 matches 10 bases. With V trimmed by 6 bases and J by 5 bases, 6 bases remained unmatched. The CDR3 length is 15 residues. Germline loops: CDR1 KGHSH, CDR2 LQKENI. This chain's CDR3 is CASSPSGSGTGELFF. CDR3 nucleotide sequence: TGTGCCAGCTCCCCTAGCGGGAGTGGGACCGGGGAGCTGTTTTTT.

This clone was recorded only once. The CDR3 DNA is TGTGCTAGTGGTTTGGTACCGGACCCTTCGGCGGGAGAGACCCAGTACTTC. This gives the protein CASGLVPDPSAGETQYF. The rearrangement links TRBV12-5 to TRBJ2-5, with D maybe TRBD2 (5 bases). Germline V gene sequence: CDR1 LGHNT, CDR2 FRNRAP. The germline V and J ends were trimmed by 0 bases and 4 bases, with 18 bases remaining between them. The CDR3 runs 17 residues.

The chain carries TRBV2 and TRBJ2-5, with 9 bases that match TRBD1. After removal of 7 bases from V and 5 bases from J, the junction contained 5 bases not matched to a gene. Germline CDR1 is SNHLY and CDR2 is FYNNEI. The CDR3 length is 13 residues. The chain's CDR3 is CASTGQGYETQYF. CDR3 sequence (DNA): TGTGCCAGCACCGGACAGGGGTATGAGACCCAGTACTTC.

This clone was observed a single time. The chain combines TRBV27 with TRBJ2-1; 8 bases align to TRBD1. This CDR3 is built from 18 residues. The junction had 14 bases not matched to a gene; V was cut back by 3 bases and J by 4 bases. Germline V gene lookup returns CDR1 MNHEY and CDR2 SMNVEV (reference sequence). DNA for the CDR3: TGTGCCAGCAGTTTGCGTAACTACAGGGGGAGCGGATACAATGAGCAGTTCTTC. It translates to CASSLRNYRGSGYNEQFF.

This clone was counted once. For the CDR3, the DNA is TGTGCCAGCAGCCAAGGTCCCAACTACGAGCAGTACTTC. Translating gives CASSQGPNYEQYF. V and J are TRBV14 and TRBJ2-7; D ambiguous. CDR1 and CDR2 (germline): SGHDN, FVKESK. The CDR3 is 13 residues long. The ends were cut back, 1 base at V and 3 bases at J, with 7 bases in the middle.

Comments on this clone: The same CDR3 arises from other DNA sequences in this sample as well. The V call is TRBV6-6, the J call TRBJ1-2, with TRBD1 matching over 7 bases. Germline V gene sequence: CDR1 MNHNY, CDR2 SVGAGI (reference sequence). CDR3 size: 13 residues. The ends lost 6 bases at V and 5 bases at J; junction bases unmatched: 6. The CDR3 coding sequence is TGTGCCAGCAGGCCCGGGACAGTATATGGCTACACCTTC. Protein sequence: CASRPGTVYGYTF.

The V call is TRBV12-5, the J call TRBJ1-4; D perhaps matches TRBD1 (6 bases). Trimming took 5 bases from V and 4 from J, leaving 11 bases between them. Germline V lookup: CDR1 LGHNT, CDR2 FRNRAP. This CDR3 has 14 amino acids. CDR3 in amino acids: CASGPGQYNEKLFF. The CDR3 DNA is TGTGCTAGTGGTCCTGGACAGTATAATGAAAAACTGTTTTTT.

This chain joins TRBV19 and TRBJ2-5; no firm D call. Germline loops: CDR1 LNHDA, CDR2 SQIVND (reference sequence). The CDR3 has 17 residues. Trimming took 5 bases from V and 3 from J, leaving 22 bases between them. CDR3 bases: TGTGCCAGTAGTTCTGACCCGGAGAGAGGTAACAAAGAGACCCAGTACTTC. Its translation: CASSSDPERGNKETQYF.

The J gene is TRBJ2-1, the V gene TRBV29-1; D unclear. CDR1 is SQVTM and CDR2 is ANQGSEA in the germline V gene. The V end lost 5 bases, the J end lost 3 bases, and 5 bases lay between the germline ends. The CDR3 is made up of 11 amino acids. CDR3: CSVLFYNEQFF. CDR3 bases: TGCAGCGTTCTCTTCTACAATGAGCAGTTCTTC.

CDR3 loop: CASSFSRNRAGDEAFF. CDR3 nucleotide sequence: TGTGCCAGCAGCTTTTCGAGGAACAGGGCGGGAGATGAAGCTTTCTTT. The chain joins TRBV7-6 to TRBJ1-1, with TRBD1 as a possible D gene (6 bases). Germline V CDR1 and CDR2: SGHVS, FNYEAQ. The CDR3 is 16 residues long. Trimming cost V 3 bases and J 7 bases, with 21 bases left between them.

The chain recombines TRBV9 with TRBJ2-3; weak D call: TRBD1 (5 bases). Germline V gene sequence: CDR1 SGDLS, CDR2 YYNGEE. This CDR3 is 14 amino acids long. The V end lost 0 bases, the J end lost 4 bases, and 9 bases lay between the germline ends. Here the CDR3 DNA reads TGTGCCAGCAGCGTAGCAGGGCAACCAGATACGCAGTATTTT. It yields the protein CASSVAGQPDTQYF.

This chain's CDR3 is CAWSGGQGVPDTQYF. The CDR3 DNA is TGTGCCTGGAGTGGGGGACAGGGCGTGCCAGATACGCAGTATTTT. The V and J genes are TRBV30 and TRBJ2-3; 9 nucleotides align to TRBD1. The CDR3 sequence is 15 residues long. Germline values: CDR1 GTSNPN, CDR2 SVGIG (reference sequence). The J segment lost 4 bases and the V segment lost 1 base, leaving 6 bases of the junction unmatched.

The chain joins TRBV14 to TRBJ1-2, with 10 positions matching TRBD1. Germline trimming cut 6 bases from V and 7 bases from J; bases unmatched to any gene: 5. Germline assignment: CDR1 SGHDN and CDR2 FVKESK. This CDR3 spans 13 amino acids. CDR3 sequence (DNA): TGTGCCAGCAGTCTGGGACAGGGGATTGGCTACACCTTC. This codes for CASSLGQGIGYTF.

The rearrangement links TRBV18 to TRBJ2-2; no firm D call. V was clipped by 6 bases and J by 7 bases, with 15 bases between them. Germline CDR1 reads KGHSH; CDR2 reads LQKENI. The CDR3 sequence is 14 residues long. CDR3 DNA sequence: TGTGCCAGCTCTCCCGTCGGAGTGGTCGGGGAGCTGTTTTTT. Translated, it gives CASSPVGVVGELFF.

In this sample, this clone turned up a few times. The chain is built from TRBV6-6 and TRBJ1-3; 7 bases are a match to TRBD1. The CDR3 covers 14 residues. Germline V gene data show CDR1 as MNHNY and CDR2 as SVGAGI (reference sequence). The trim removed 5 bases at V and 9 bases at J, leaving 10 bases unmatched. The CDR3 DNA follows: TGTGCCAGCAGTCATGAACTACAGGGGAGCACCATATATTTT. Residues: CASSHELQGSTIYF.

V usage is TRBV7-9 and J usage is TRBJ2-2, with TRBD1 identical over 7 bases. J gave up 0 bases and V 10 bases, and 8 bases lay outside the gene matches. This CDR3 has 15 amino acids. CDR1 and CDR2 from the germline V gene are SEHNR and FQNEAQ (reference sequence). CDR3 nucleotide sequence: TGTGCCATTCGAGACGGGACAGCGAACACCGGGGAGCTGTTTTTT. Protein sequence: CAIRDGTANTGELFF.